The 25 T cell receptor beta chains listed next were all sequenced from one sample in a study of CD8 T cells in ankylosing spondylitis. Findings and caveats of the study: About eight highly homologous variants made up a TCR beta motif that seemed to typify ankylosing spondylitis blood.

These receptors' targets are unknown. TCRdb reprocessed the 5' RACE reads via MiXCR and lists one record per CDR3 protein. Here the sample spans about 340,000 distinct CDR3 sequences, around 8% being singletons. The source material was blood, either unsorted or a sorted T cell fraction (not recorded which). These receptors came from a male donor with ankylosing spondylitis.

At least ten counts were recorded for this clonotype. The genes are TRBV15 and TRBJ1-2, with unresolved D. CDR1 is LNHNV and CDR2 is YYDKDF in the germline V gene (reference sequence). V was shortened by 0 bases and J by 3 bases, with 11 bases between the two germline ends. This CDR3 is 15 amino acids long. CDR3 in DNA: TGTGCCACCAGCAGAGAAGGCTGGACCGACTATGGCTACACCTTC. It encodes CATSREGWTDYGYTF.

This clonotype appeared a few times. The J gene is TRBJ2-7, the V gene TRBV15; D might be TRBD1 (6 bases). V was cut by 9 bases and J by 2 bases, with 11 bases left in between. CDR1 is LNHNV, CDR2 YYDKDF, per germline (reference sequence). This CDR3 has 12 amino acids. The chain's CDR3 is CATAWDTYEQYF. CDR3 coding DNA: TGTGCCACGGCCTGGGACACCTACGAGCAGTACTTC.

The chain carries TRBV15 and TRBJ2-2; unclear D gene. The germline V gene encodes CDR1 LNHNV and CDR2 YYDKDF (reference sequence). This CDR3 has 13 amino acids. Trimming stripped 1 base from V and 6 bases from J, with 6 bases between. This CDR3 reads CATSRVVAGELFF. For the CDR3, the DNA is TGTGCCACCAGCAGAGTGGTCGCCGGGGAGCTGTTTTTT. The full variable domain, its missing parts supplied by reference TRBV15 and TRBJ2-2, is DAMVIQNPRYQVTQFGKPVTLSCSQTLNHNVMYWYQQKSSQAPKLLFHYYDKDFNNEADTPDNFQSRRPNTSFCFLDIRSPGLGDTAMYLCATSRVVAGELFFGEGSRLTVL.

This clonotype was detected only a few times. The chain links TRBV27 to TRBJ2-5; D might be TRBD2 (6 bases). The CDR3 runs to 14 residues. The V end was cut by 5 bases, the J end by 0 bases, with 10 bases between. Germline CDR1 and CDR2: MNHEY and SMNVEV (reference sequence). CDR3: CASSIQRDQETQYF. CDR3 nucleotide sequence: TGTGCCAGCAGTATACAGCGGGACCAAGAGACCCAGTACTTC.

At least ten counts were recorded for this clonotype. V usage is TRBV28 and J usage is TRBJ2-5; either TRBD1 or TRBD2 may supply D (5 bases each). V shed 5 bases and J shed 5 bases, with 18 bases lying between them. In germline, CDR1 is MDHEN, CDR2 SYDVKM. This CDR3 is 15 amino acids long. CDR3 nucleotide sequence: TGTGCCAGCAGTCCCCCGATACCCGAGGGGGAGACCCAGTACTTC. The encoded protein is CASSPPIPEGETQYF.

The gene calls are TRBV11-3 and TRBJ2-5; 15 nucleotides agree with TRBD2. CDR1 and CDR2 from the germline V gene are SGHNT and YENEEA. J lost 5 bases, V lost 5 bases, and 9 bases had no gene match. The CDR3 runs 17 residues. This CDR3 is CASSPGLAGGFWETQYF. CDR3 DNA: TGTGCCAGCAGCCCGGGACTAGCGGGAGGTTTCTGGGAGACCCAGTACTTC.

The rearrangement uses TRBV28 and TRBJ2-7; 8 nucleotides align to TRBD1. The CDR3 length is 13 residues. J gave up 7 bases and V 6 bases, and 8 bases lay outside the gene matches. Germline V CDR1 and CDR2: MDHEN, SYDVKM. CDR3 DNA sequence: TGTGCCAGCAGCCGATGGACAGGGTATGAGCAGTACTTC. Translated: CASSRWTGYEQYF.

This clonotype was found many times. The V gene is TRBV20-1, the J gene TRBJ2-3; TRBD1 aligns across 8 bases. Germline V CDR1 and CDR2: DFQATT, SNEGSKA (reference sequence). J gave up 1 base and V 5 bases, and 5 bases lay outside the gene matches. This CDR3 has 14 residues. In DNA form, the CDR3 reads TGCAGTGCTGAAGCAGGGGGCGGCACAGATACGCAGTATTTT. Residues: CSAEAGGGTDTQYF.

The CDR3 reads CSARDLKRFLAYEQYF. CDR3 DNA sequence: TGCAGTGCTAGAGATTTGAAACGGTTCTTGGCCTACGAGCAGTACTTC. The chain is built from TRBV20-1 and TRBJ2-7; D gene unclear. This CDR3 is 16 amino acids long. Looked up from germline, CDR1 is DFQATT and CDR2 is SNEGSKA (reference sequence). V lost 0 bases and J lost 2, with 17 bases in between.

The CDR3 reads CASRPTGRGREAFF. Here the CDR3 DNA reads TGTGCCAGCAGACCCACAGGGAGGGGGCGTGAGGCTTTCTTT. The chain couples TRBV7-2 to TRBJ1-1, with TRBD1 identical over 7 bases. V lost 6 bases to trimming and J lost 11 bases; unmatched junction nucleotides: 15. This CDR3 spans 14 amino acids. CDR1 SGHTA and CDR2 FQGNSA come from the germline V gene. The whole variable domain, remainder taken from reference TRBV7-2 and TRBJ1-1, is GAGVSQSPSNKVTEKGKDVELRCDPISGHTALYWYRQSLGQGLEFLIYFQGNSAPDKSGLPSDRFSAERTGGSVSTLTIQRTQQEDSAVYLCASRPTGRGREAFFGQGTRLTVV.

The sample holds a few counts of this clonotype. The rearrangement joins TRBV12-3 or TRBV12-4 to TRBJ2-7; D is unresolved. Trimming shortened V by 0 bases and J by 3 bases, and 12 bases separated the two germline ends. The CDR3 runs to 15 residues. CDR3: CASSLAISGYYEQYF. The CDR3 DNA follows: TGTGCCAGCAGTTTAGCGATAAGTGGCTACTACGAGCAGTACTTC.

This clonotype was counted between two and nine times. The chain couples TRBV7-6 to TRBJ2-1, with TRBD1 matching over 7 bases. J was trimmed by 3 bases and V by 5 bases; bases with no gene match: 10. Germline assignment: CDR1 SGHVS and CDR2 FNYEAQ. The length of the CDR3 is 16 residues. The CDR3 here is CASSQRAGGLYNEQFF. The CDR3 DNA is TGTGCCAGCAGCCAGAGGGCAGGGGGTCTCTACAATGAGCAGTTCTTC.

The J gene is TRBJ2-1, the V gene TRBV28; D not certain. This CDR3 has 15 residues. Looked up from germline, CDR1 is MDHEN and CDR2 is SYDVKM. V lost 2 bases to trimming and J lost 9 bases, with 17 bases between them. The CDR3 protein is CASSLDGTNFGEQFF. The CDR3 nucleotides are TGTGCCAGCAGTTTAGATGGAACTAATTTCGGTGAGCAGTTCTTC.

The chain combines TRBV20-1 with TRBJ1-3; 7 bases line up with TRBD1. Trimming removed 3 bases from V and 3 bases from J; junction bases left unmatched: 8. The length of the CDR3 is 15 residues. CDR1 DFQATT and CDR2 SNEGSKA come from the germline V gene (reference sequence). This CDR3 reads CSARGGTAFGNTIYF. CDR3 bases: TGCAGTGCTAGGGGCGGGACAGCGTTTGGAAACACCATATATTTT.

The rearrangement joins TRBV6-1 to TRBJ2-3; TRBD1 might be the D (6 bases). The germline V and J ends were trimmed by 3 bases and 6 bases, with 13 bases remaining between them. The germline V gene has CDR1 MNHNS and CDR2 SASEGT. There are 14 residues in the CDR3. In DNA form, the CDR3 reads TGTGCCAGCAGTGAGTTAGGACAGTCTGATACGCAGTATTTT. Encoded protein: CASSELGQSDTQYF.

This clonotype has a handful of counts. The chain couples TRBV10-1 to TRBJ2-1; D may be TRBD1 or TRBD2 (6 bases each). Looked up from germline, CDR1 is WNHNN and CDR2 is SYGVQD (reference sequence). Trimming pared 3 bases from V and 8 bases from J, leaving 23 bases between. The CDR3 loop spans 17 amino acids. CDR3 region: CASSDHGGPRGPHEQFF. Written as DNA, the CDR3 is TGCGCCAGCAGTGACCACGGGGGCCCCCGCGGTCCCCATGAGCAGTTCTTC.

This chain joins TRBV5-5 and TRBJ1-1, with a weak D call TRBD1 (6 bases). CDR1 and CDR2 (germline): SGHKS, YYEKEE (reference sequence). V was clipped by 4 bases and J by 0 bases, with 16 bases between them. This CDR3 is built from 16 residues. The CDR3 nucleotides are TGTGCCAGCAGCCCCTTACGGGGGCAGGTGAACACTGAAGCTTTCTTT. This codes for CASSPLRGQVNTEAFF.

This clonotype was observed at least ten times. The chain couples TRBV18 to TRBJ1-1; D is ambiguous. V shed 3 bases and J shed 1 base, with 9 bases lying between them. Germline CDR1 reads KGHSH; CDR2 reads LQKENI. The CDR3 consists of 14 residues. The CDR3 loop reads CASSPVTPNTEAFF. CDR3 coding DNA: TGTGCCAGCTCACCTGTGACACCGAACACTGAAGCTTTCTTT.

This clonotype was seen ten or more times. The CDR3 DNA is TGTGCCAGCAGCCTAGGCCAAGGAACTGAAAAACTGTTTTTT. Translated, it gives CASSLGQGTEKLFF. The chain employs TRBV7-9 and TRBJ1-4; no definite D call. In germline, CDR1 is SEHNR, CDR2 FQNEAQ (reference sequence). CDR3 length: 14 residues. The ends were cut back, 5 bases at V and 7 bases at J, with 14 bases in the middle.

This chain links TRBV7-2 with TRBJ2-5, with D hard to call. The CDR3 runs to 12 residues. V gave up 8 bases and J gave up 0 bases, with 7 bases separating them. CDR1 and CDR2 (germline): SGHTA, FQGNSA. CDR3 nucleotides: TGTGCCAGCCGGTCCAACCAAGAGACCCAGTACTTC. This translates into CASRSNQETQYF.

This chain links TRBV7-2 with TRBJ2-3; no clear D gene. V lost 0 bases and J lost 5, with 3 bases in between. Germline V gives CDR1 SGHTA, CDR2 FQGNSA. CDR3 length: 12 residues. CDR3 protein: CASSLAIDTQYF. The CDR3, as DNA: TGTGCCAGCAGCTTAGCTATAGATACGCAGTATTTT.

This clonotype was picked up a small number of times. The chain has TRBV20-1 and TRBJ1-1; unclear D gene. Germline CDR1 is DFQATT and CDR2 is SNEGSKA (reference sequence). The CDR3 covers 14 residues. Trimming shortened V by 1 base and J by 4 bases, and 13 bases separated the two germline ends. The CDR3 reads CSARGKGVITEAFF. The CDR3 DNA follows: TGCAGTGCTAGAGGGAAGGGCGTCATCACTGAAGCTTTCTTT.

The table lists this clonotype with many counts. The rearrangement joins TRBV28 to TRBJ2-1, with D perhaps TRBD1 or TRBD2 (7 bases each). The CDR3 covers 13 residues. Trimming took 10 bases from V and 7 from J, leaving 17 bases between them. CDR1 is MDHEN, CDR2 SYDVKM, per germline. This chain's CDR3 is CATRGRGLNEQFF. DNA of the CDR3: TGTGCCACCCGGGGGAGGGGGCTTAATGAGCAGTTCTTC.

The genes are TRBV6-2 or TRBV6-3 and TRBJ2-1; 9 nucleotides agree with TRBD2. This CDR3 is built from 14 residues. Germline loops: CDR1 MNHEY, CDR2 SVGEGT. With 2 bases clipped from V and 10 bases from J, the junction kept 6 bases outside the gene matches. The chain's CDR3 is CASSYRGRAGEQFF. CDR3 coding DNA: TGTGCCAGCAGTTACCGCGGGAGGGCCGGGGAGCAGTTCTTC.

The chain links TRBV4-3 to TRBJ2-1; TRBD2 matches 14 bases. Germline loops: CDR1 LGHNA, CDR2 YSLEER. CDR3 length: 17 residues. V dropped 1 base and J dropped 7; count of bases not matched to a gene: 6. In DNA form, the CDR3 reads TGCGCCAGCAGCCAAGCGGGACTAGCGGGAGCCTGGAATGAGCAGTTCTTC. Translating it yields CASSQAGLAGAWNEQFF.